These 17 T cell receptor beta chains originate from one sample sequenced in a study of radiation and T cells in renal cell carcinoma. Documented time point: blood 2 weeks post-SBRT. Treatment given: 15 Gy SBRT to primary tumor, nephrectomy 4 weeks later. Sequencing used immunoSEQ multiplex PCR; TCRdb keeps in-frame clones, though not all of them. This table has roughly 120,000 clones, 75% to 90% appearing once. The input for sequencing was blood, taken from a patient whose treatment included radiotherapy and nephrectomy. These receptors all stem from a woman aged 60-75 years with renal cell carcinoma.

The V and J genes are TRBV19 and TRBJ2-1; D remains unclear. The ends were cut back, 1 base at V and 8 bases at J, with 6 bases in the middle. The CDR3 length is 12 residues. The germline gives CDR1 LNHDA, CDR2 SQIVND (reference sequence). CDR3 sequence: CASSIVGYEQFF. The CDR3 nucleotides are TGTGCCAGTAGTATAGTCGGATATGAGCAGTTCTTC.

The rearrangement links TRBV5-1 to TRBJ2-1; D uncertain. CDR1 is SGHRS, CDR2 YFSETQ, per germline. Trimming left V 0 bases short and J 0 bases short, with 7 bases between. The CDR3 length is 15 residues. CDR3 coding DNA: TGCGCCAGCAGCTTGGGGACCAGCTCCTACAATGAGCAGTTCTTC. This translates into CASSLGTSSYNEQFF.

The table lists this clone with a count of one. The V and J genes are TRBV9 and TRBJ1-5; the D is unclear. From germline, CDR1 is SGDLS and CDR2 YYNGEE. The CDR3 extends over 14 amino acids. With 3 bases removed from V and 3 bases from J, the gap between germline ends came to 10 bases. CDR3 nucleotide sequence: TGTGCCAGCAGCGCCGGGAGTTCCAATCAGCCCCAGCATTTT. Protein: CASSAGSSNQPQHF.

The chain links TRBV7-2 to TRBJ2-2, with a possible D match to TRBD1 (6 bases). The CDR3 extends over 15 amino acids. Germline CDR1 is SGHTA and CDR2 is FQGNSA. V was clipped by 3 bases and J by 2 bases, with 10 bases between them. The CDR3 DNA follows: TGTGCCAGCAGCTTCGGACAGTTTAACACCGGGGAGCTGTTTTTT. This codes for CASSFGQFNTGELFF.

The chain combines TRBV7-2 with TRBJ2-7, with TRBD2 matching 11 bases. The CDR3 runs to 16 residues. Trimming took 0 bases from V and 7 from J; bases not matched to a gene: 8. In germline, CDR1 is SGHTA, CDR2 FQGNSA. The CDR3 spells CASSLAAASGGWEQYF. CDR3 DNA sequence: TGTGCCAGCAGCTTAGCGGCGGCTAGCGGGGGGTGGGAGCAGTACTTC.

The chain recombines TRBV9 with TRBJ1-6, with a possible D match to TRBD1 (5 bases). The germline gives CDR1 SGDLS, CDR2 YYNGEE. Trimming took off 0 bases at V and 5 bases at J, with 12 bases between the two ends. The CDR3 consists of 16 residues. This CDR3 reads CASSVEPGRDNSPLHF. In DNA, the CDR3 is TGTGCCAGCAGCGTAGAACCGGGACGGGATAATTCACCCCTCCACTTT.

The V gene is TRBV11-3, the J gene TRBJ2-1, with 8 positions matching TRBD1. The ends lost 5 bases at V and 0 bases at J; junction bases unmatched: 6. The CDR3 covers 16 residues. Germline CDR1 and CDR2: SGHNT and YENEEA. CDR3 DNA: TGTGCCAGCAGCCCGGGACAGGTACGCTCCTACAATGAGCAGTTCTTC. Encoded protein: CASSPGQVRSYNEQFF.

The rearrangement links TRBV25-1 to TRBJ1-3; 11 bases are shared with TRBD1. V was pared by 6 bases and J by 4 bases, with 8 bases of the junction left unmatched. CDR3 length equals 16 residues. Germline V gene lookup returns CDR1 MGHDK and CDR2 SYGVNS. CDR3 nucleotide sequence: TGTGCCAGCAGAGCTATCGGGACAGGGGGGGGAAACACCATATATTTT. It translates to CASRAIGTGGGNTIYF.

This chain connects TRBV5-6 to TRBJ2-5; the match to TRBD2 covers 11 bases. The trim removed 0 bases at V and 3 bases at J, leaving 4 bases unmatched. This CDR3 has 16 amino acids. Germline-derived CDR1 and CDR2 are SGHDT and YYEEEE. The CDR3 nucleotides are TGTGCCAGCAGCTTGGAGCTAGCGGGGGGAAAAGAGACCCAGTACTTC. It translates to CASSLELAGGKETQYF.

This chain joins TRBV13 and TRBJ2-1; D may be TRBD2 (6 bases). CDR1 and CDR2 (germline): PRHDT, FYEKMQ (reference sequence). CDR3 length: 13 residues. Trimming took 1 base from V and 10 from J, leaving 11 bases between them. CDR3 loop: CASSLVGGREQFF. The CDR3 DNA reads TGTGCCAGCAGCTTAGTGGGGGGTCGAGAGCAGTTCTTC.

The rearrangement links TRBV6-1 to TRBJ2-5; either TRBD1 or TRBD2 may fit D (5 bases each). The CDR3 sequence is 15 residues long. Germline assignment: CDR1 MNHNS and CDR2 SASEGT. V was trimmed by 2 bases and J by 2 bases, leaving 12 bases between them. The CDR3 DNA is TGTGCCAGCAGTGAAACGTGGGGCGGGCAAGAGACCCAGTACTTC. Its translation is CASSETWGGQETQYF.

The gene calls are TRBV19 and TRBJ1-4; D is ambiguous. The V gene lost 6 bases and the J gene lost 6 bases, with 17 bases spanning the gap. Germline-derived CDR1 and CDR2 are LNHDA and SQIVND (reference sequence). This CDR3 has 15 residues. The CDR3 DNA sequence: TGTGCCAGTAGCCGATCCGGGAATCTGTATGAAAAACTGTTTTTT. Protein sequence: CASSRSGNLYEKLFF.

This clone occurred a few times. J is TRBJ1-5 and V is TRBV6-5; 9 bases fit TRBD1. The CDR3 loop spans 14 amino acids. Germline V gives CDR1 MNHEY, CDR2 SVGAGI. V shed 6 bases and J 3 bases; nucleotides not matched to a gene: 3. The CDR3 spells CASRGTGLNQPQHF. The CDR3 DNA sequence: TGTGCCAGCAGGGGGACAGGGCTCAATCAGCCCCAGCATTTT.

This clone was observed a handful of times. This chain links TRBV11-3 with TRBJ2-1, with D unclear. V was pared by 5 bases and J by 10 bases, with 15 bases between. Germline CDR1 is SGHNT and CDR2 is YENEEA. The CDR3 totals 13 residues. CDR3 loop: CASSPDTDGEQFF. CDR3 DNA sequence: TGTGCCAGCAGCCCCGACACGGACGGCGAGCAGTTCTTC.

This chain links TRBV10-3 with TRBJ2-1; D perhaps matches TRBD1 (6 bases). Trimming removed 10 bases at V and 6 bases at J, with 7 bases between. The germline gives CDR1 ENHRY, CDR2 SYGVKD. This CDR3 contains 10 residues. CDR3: CATRGNEQFF. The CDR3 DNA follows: TGTGCCACCAGGGGCAATGAGCAGTTCTTC.

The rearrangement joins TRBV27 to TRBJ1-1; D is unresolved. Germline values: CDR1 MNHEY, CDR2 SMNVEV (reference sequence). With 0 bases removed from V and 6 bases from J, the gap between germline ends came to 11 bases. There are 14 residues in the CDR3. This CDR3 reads CASSLSVGFAEAFF. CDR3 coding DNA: TGTGCCAGCAGTTTATCGGTAGGGTTCGCTGAAGCTTTCTTT.

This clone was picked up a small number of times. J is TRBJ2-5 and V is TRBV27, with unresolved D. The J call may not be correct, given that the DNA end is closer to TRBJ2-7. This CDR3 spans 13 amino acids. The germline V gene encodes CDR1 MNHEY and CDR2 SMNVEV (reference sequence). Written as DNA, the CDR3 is TGTGCCAGCAGTTTTCTGGAAAGGTCCGAGCAGTACTTC. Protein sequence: CASSFLERSEQYF.